This entry features one T cell receptor (beta chain) sequence. Time point noted: new active TB diagnosis, blood taken before or within 7 days of starting treatment. Unsorted cryopreserved PBMC were sequenced, averaging roughly 94,000 T cells per clinical donor. V dropped 1 base and J dropped 4 bases, with 14 bases sitting between them. From germline, CDR1 is LGHNA and CDR2 YNFKEQ. The CDR3 spans 16 residues. Sequencing was performed with immunoSEQ multiplex PCR; in TCRdb, only in-frame clones are kept and a portion is missing. The table records under 40,000 clones, roughly 95% of them present only once. This sample was included in a study of T cells in tuberculosis.

The source is an adult with tuberculosis. The chain couples TRBV4-2 to TRBJ2-1; D is unresolved. Sequenced material: PBMCs, taken at tuberculosis diagnosis. The CDR3 DNA follows: TGTGCCAGCAGCCAAGGAACCGCGAACCGGTACAATGAGCAGTTCTTC. The encoded protein is CASSQGTANRYNEQFF.